This entry lists 7 T cell receptor beta chains sequenced from one sample in a study of T-cell reconstitution after alpha-beta-depleted transplantation in children. A library of TCRbeta sequences, prepared with unique molecular identifiers, was generated. MiXCR was run by TCRdb on the PCR reads, yielding one entry per CDR3 protein. The table records about 98,000 distinct CDR3 sequences, 4.5% to 7.5% of them present only once. The specimen comprised PBMCs, mostly from graft donor cells, sampled 60 days after TCRalphabeta/CD19-depleted stem cell transplant. The receptors shown here come from a female patient aged 2-15 years who had a stem cell transplant for Fanconi anemia, so the T cells may come from the graft donor.

A few counts support this clonotype. CDR3 amino acids: CATSRVITGDTGELFF. The CDR3 nucleotides read TGTGCCACCAGCAGAGTTATTACAGGGGACACCGGGGAGCTGTTTTTT. The chain recombines TRBV15 with TRBJ2-2; 7 bases are shared with TRBD1. The CDR3 contains 16 residues. The germline CDR1 and CDR2 sequences are LNHNV and YYDKDF (reference sequence). After removal of 1 base from V and 3 bases from J, the junction contained 5 bases not matched to a gene. Combining the CDR3 with reference TRBV15 and TRBJ2-2 gives the whole variable domain DAMVIQNPRYQVTQFGKPVTLSCSQTLNHNVMYWYQQKSSQAPKLLFHYYDKDFNNEADTPDNFQSRRPNTSFCFLDIRSPGLGDTAMYLCATSRVITGDTGELFFGEGSRLTVL.

This clonotype has a count of ten or more. The rearrangement links TRBV2 to TRBJ2-7; 13 positions match TRBD2. Germline V gene lookup returns CDR1 SNHLY and CDR2 FYNNEI. Trimming removed 7 bases from V and 4 bases from J; junction bases left unmatched: 4. CDR3 size: 14 residues. The chain's CDR3 is CASTGLAGPYEQYF. For the CDR3, the DNA is TGTGCCAGCACGGGACTAGCGGGACCATACGAGCAGTACTTC.

This clonotype was observed many times. CDR3 nucleotide sequence: TGTGCCAGCAGTTTGCCTAAGGACAGGCGGGTCACTGAAGCTTTCTTT. It translates to CASSLPKDRRVTEAFF. The chain combines TRBV28 with TRBJ1-1; the match to TRBD1 covers 7 bases. The germline V gene has CDR1 MDHEN and CDR2 SYDVKM. There are 16 residues in the CDR3. Unmatched junction bases numbered 11, after V lost 3 bases and J lost 4 bases.

This clonotype was seen repeatedly, ten times or more. The chain uses TRBV12-3 or TRBV12-4 and TRBJ2-2; 8 bases line up with TRBD1. The CDR3 is 17 residues long. V was pared by 3 bases and J by 3 bases, with 9 bases of the junction left unmatched. The CDR3 region has the DNA TGTGCCAGCAGTTTTTCTCAGGGGGCTAGCTACACCGGGGAGCTGTTTTTT. Protein sequence: CASSFSQGASYTGELFF.

The table lists this clonotype with many counts. The gene calls are TRBV5-1 and TRBJ2-1; TRBD2 aligns across 10 bases. CDR1 is SGHRS, CDR2 YFSETQ, per germline. The CDR3 consists of 15 residues. The junction had 5 bases not matched to a gene; V was cut back by 3 bases and J by 5 bases. CDR3 amino acids: CASSWLAGADNEQFF. The CDR3 DNA is TGCGCCAGCAGCTGGCTAGCGGGAGCCGACAATGAGCAGTTCTTC.

This clonotype came up many times. The chain links TRBV18 to TRBJ2-1; possible D gene TRBD2, 6 bases. The germline V and J ends were trimmed by 2 bases and 4 bases, with 9 bases remaining between them. The CDR3 contains 14 residues. CDR1 and CDR2 (germline): KGHSH, LQKENI. The CDR3 sequence is CASSPRDSYNEQFF. The CDR3 DNA sequence: TGTGCCAGCTCACCAAGGGACTCTTACAATGAGCAGTTCTTC.

This clonotype was seen ten or more times. This sequence joins TRBV3-1 and TRBJ2-1; 8 bases fit TRBD2. This CDR3 spans 17 amino acids. The germline CDR1 and CDR2 sequences are LGHDT and YNNKEL (reference sequence). J was trimmed by 6 bases and V by 0 bases; bases with no gene match: 10. CDR3 residues: CASSQESGRGVFNEQFF. CDR3 DNA: TGTGCCAGCAGCCAAGAGAGCGGGAGAGGGGTTTTCAATGAGCAGTTCTTC.